The 3 T cell receptor beta chains reported below all come from one sample, sequenced in a study of Graves' ophthalmopathy and Graves' hyperthyroidism. The TCR beta CDR3 regions underwent amplification from RNA transcripts. Second-round multiplex PCR came after a first-round RT-PCR that employed HTBI primers. TCRdb reprocessed the multiplex PCR reads with MiXCR, giving one entry per CDR3 protein. The sample records about 400,000 distinct CDR3 sequences, 15% to 20% being singletons. Sequenced input: peripheral blood. These receptor sequences come from a young woman with Graves' ophthalmopathy.

This chain joins TRBV30 and TRBJ2-5; D unclear. Germline CDR1 and CDR2: GTSNPN and SVGIG (reference sequence). The CDR3 is made up of 14 amino acids. Trimming removed 2 bases from V and 5 bases from J, with 15 bases in between. This chain's CDR3 is CAWSSGFRVETQYF. In DNA form, the CDR3 reads TGTGCCTGGAGTTCGGGTTTTCGGGTGGAGACCCAGTACTTC.

This clonotype was counted between two and nine times. This chain uses TRBV20-1 with TRBJ2-7; D remains unclear. This CDR3 spans 13 amino acids. CDR1 and CDR2 (germline): DFQATT, SNEGSKA (reference sequence). V was pared by 5 bases and J by 5 bases, with 16 bases between. This CDR3 is CSASWPGSDEQYF. The DNA of the CDR3 is TGCAGTGCTTCCTGGCCCGGTTCAGACGAGCAGTACTTC.

This rearrangement joins TRBV15 to TRBJ1-2; D call uncertain. Germline V gene data show CDR1 as LNHNV and CDR2 as YYDKDF (reference sequence). CDR3 length: 14 residues. V lost 0 bases, J lost 7 bases, and 12 bases lay in between. CDR3: CATSRDQRAAGYTF. CDR3 nucleotide sequence: TGTGCCACCAGCAGAGATCAGAGGGCAGCTGGCTACACCTTC.